This T cell receptor beta chain was observed in a study of blood T cell repertoires in COVID-19. Profiled with immunoSEQ multiplex PCR; TCRdb holds only in-frame clones, not every one. The data show hundreds of thousands of clones, approximately 89% seen once. V was clipped by 0 bases and J by 12 bases, with 9 bases between them. Germline CDR1 MGHRA, CDR2 YSYEKL. The CDR3 is 12 amino acids. The sequence was collected from a young woman with COVID-19, enrolled during active disease. This chain uses TRBV4-1 with TRBJ2-1; the D is unclear. Input material: peripheral blood. The CDR3 reads CASSQDGSTQFF. CDR3 nucleotides: TGCGCCAGCAGCCAAGATGGCTCAACGCAGTTCTTC.